This passage covers 15 T cell receptor beta chains from one sample sequenced in a study of Ad26.COV2.S vaccination and SARS-CoV-2 variants (dated by TCRdb to the early 2020s). Libraries were made using the immunoSEQ multiplex PCR assay. Sourced from immuneACCESS, this table was stored by TCRdb with only in-frame sequences that have V and J called. A share of the clones is absent; for the studies checked, an unresolved V gene accounts for under half, and the remainder has no known explanation. The sample data list approximately 300,000 clones, and around 85% of these were observed just once. The top ten constitute 2% to 2.5% of the sample. The sample's treatment or condition label, in plain terms: 15 to 20 received Ad26.COV2.S at low or high dose, single or two shots; about five received placebo; per-sample allocation not given. For vaccine and placebo recipients, repertoires were sequenced using samples collected on day 63 after the first injection.

The sample here was peripheral blood, taken in a trial of Ad26.COV2.S vaccine versus placebo. These receptors originate from a person aged 18-60 years who received the Ad26.COV2.S COVID-19 vaccine or a placebo.

This chain links TRBV5-6 with TRBJ2-1; D is possibly TRBD1 (6 bases). This CDR3 contains 12 residues. CDR1 is SGHDT and CDR2 is YYEEEE in the germline V gene. The V and J ends lost 2 bases and 7 bases respectively, with 7 bases between them. The CDR3, as DNA: TGTGCCAGCAGCTTACAGGGAAATGAGCAGTTCTTC. Its translation: CASSLQGNEQFF.

This chain links TRBV6-5 with TRBJ1-5; a weak D match, TRBD1 (5 bases). Germline CDR1 reads MNHEY; CDR2 reads SVGAGI. V lost 5 bases to trimming and J lost 0 bases, with 11 bases between them. The CDR3 runs 15 residues. The CDR3 here is CASSRAGHSNQPQHF. The CDR3 nucleotides read TGTGCCAGCAGTAGGGCAGGGCATAGCAATCAGCCCCAGCATTTT.

CDR3 DNA sequence: TGTGCCAGCAGCTTGGGCCCGACAGACACCTACGAGCAGTACTTC. It encodes CASSLGPTDTYEQYF. The V gene is TRBV5-5, the J gene TRBJ2-7, with a tentative D call TRBD1 (5 bases). V lost 0 bases and J lost 2, with 12 bases in between. The CDR3 contains 15 residues. Germline values: CDR1 SGHKS, CDR2 YYEKEE (reference sequence).

The chain is built from TRBV7-2 and TRBJ2-7; perhaps TRBD1 as D (7 bases). The CDR3 totals 19 residues. V was shortened by 5 bases and J by 5 bases, with 31 bases between the two germline ends. Germline V lookup: CDR1 SGHTA, CDR2 FQGNSA. The CDR3 DNA sequence: TGTGCCAGCAGCCCCCTTGCCGGGCAGGGGGGTAGTCGAACGGACGAGCAGTACTTC. It translates to CASSPLAGQGGSRTDEQYF.

The chain has TRBV28 and TRBJ1-6, with TRBD1 identical over 7 bases. J lost 8 bases, V lost 7 bases, and 2 bases had no gene match. Germline CDR1 MDHEN, CDR2 SYDVKM. CDR3 length: 12 amino acids. The CDR3 DNA sequence: TGTGCCAGCAACACAGGGGATTCACCCCTCCACTTT. Amino acids: CASNTGDSPLHF.

V usage is TRBV20-1 and J usage is TRBJ2-5; D is ambiguous. V lost 2 bases and J lost 5, with 6 bases in between. Per the germline V gene, CDR1 is DFQATT and CDR2 is SNEGSKA (reference sequence). The CDR3 is made up of 11 amino acids. The CDR3 coding sequence is TGCAGTGCTAGATTTGTTGAGACCCAGTACTTC. This translates into CSARFVETQYF.

The V call is TRBV2, the J call TRBJ1-2; TRBD1 agrees at 8 bases. Germline V lookup: CDR1 SNHLY, CDR2 FYNNEI. This CDR3 is built from 14 residues. V was clipped by 5 bases and J by 8 bases; unmatched bases: 10. The CDR3 DNA follows: TGTGCCAGCAGTTCCTTTGGACAGGGTAGAGGCTACACCTTC. This gives the protein CASSSFGQGRGYTF.

V gene TRBV12-3 or TRBV12-4 combines with J gene TRBJ1-5; no clear D. Trimming shortened V by 6 bases and J by 9 bases, and 9 bases separated the two germline ends. The CDR3 has 11 amino acids. CDR3 bases: TGTGCCAGCAGGGCGACCGGGCCCCAGCATTTT. It specifies CASRATGPQHF.

The J gene is TRBJ2-7, the V gene TRBV28; D not resolved. Germline V gene sequence: CDR1 MDHEN, CDR2 SYDVKM. Trimming took off 7 bases at V and 3 bases at J, with 7 bases between the two ends. The CDR3 consists of 11 residues. CDR3 DNA sequence: TGTGCCAGCACCTGGGGCTACGAGCAGTACTTC. As protein: CASTWGYEQYF.

The V call is TRBV6-4, the J call TRBJ2-2, with TRBD1 as a possible D gene (6 bases). This CDR3 region has 17 residues. Trimming removed 6 bases from V and 0 bases from J, with 17 bases in between. In germline, CDR1 is MRHNA, CDR2 SNTAGT. The CDR3 bases are TGTGCCAGCAGGGAAAAAACAGGGTTCGCGAACACCGGGGAGCTGTTTTTT. Translating it yields CASREKTGFANTGELFF.

The rearrangement links TRBV6-1 to TRBJ2-1; D is perhaps TRBD2 (5 bases). There are 11 residues in the CDR3. Per germline, CDR1 MNHNS and CDR2 SASEGT. The germline V and J ends were trimmed by 6 bases and 9 bases, with 9 bases remaining between them. CDR3 DNA: TGTGCCAGCAGAACGGGGTCTGAGCAGTTCTTC. Encoded protein: CASRTGSEQFF.

The chain's CDR3 is CASSAPSPGENIQYF. CDR3 DNA: TGTGCCAGCAGCGCACCAAGCCCGGGCGAAAACATTCAGTACTTC. This chain links TRBV9 with TRBJ2-4; D unresolved. V was trimmed by 3 bases and J by 5 bases, leaving 15 bases between them. This CDR3 region has 15 residues. The germline CDR1 and CDR2 sequences are SGDLS and YYNGEE.

The rearrangement uses TRBV28 and TRBJ2-7, with 12 bases aligning to TRBD2. The CDR3 sequence is 17 residues long. From germline, CDR1 is MDHEN and CDR2 SYDVKM. The ends lost 5 bases at V and 0 bases at J; junction bases unmatched: 8. CDR3 sequence: CASSTSGGYQSSYEQYF. In DNA, the CDR3 is TGTGCCAGCAGTACTAGCGGGGGGTATCAGAGCTCCTACGAGCAGTACTTC.

This chain connects TRBV18 to TRBJ1-2; TRBD1 agrees at 7 bases. V shed 2 bases, J shed 4 bases, and the junction held 7 bases outside the gene matches. Germline CDR1 and CDR2: KGHSH and LQKENI. The CDR3 runs 15 residues. This CDR3 reads CASSPYDRAGYGYTF. Written as DNA, the CDR3 is TGTGCCAGCTCACCATACGACAGGGCTGGCTATGGCTACACCTTC.

This clone was detected a few times. The rearrangement links TRBV7-9 to TRBJ1-2; D not resolved. The V end was cut by 3 bases, the J end by 3 bases, with 5 bases between. This CDR3 contains 12 residues. Germline V gives CDR1 SEHNR, CDR2 FQNEAQ (reference sequence). The DNA of the CDR3 is TGTGCCAGCAGCTTCAGCGACTATGGCTACACCTTC. Translating it yields CASSFSDYGYTF.